A selection of T cell receptor beta chains follows, all from one sample in a study of CD8+CD57+ T cells in acquired aplastic anemia. One entry per CDR3 protein results from TCRdb running MiXCR on the reads. There are 210,000 or so distinct CDR3 sequences in the sample; over 40% occur only once, and 15% to 20% lies in the top ten. Sequencing used sorted CD4+, CD8+, or CD8+CD57+ T cells (not recorded which) from PBMCs. These receptors were taken from a human donor with aplastic anemia. The CDR3 runs from the conserved cysteine through the conserved F or W. A D gene is named only where the DNA matches it firmly. Only part of the rows carry a size: once, few, many, or a class if the clone is expanded.

.	TRBV7-8	.	TRBJ2-7	TGTGCCAGCAGCTTAGCGGGAAGGTCCTACGAGCAGTACTTC	CASSLAGRSYEQYF
.	TRBV15	.	TRBJ2-7	TGTGCCACCAGCAGAGATCGCAGCTACGAGCAGTACTTC	CATSRDRSYEQYF
.	TRBV7-9	many	TRBJ2-3	TGTGCCAGCAGCTTAGCGGTTGGGCTCACAGATACGCAGTATTTT	CASSLAVGLTDTQYF
.	TRBV2	.	TRBJ1-4	TGTGCCAGCAGGGCCCAAAATGAAAAACTGTTTTTT	CASRAQNEKLFF
TRBD1	TRBV25-1	.	TRBJ1-2	TGTGCCAGCAGGTTCCTAAGAGACAGGGTTGCAGGAGGGGACTATGGCTACACCTTC	CASRFLRDRVAGGDYGYTF
.	TRBV7-8	.	TRBJ2-7	TGTGCCAGCAGCTTAGGCAGGCGCCCCTCCTACGAGCAGTACTTC	CASSLGRRPSYEQYF
TRBD1	TRBV5-1	many	TRBJ1-1	TGCGCCAGCAAACAGGGGGGCACTGAAGCTTTCTTT	CASKQGGTEAFF
.	TRBV19	many	TRBJ1-4	TGTGCCAGTAGTACAGGAGAATTCACAACTAATGAAAAACTGTTTTTT	CASSTGEFTTNEKLFF
TRBD1	TRBV2	.	TRBJ1-1	TGTGCCATACTAACAGGGGTCGGCACTGAAGCTTTCTTT	CAILTGVGTEAFF
.	TRBV9	.	TRBJ1-6	TGTGCCAGCAGCGTAGTGGCAGAAAATTCACCCCTCCACTTT	CASSVVAENSPLHF
.	TRBV5-1	many	TRBJ2-1	TGCGCCAGCAGCTCCCACGACAGGCGGGTGTACAATGAGCAGTTCTTC	CASSSHDRRVYNEQFF
.	TRBV2	.	TRBJ1-4	TGTGCCAGCCGTTTTCCGGGGAGTCTTAATGAAAAACTGTTTTTT	CASRFPGSLNEKLFF
TRBD2	TRBV30	.	TRBJ2-5	TGTGCCTGGCGTGTAGAAGAGCGGGGCATCCAAGAGACCCAGTACTTC	CAWRVEERGIQETQYF
.	TRBV4-1	many	TRBJ1-5	TGCGCCAGCAGCCAAGAAGGAATGGGAGGGAGCAATCAGCCCCAGCATTTT	CASSQEGMGGSNQPQHF
TRBD1	TRBV18	.	TRBJ1-6	TGTGCCAGCTCACCACAGCCCTTTGGACAGGGGAGGTCACCCCTCCACTTT	CASSPQPFGQGRSPLHF
TRBD1	TRBV4-1	.	TRBJ2-5	TGCGCCAGCAGCCAAGGGACAGGGGGCGTCGAGACCCAGTACTTC	CASSQGTGGVETQYF
.	TRBV12-3/TRBV12-4	few	TRBJ1-6	TGTGCCAGCACTTCGGGTTTGTCCCTCCACTTT	CASTSGLSLHF